A selection of T cell receptor beta chains follows, all from one sample in a study of T cell responses to AZD1222 COVID-19 vaccine. Some clones are missing from TCRdb's copy, which holds only in-frame ones; the method was immunoSEQ multiplex PCR. The sample records 130,000 to 150,000 clones, under 95% being singletons. The starting material was peripheral blood, obtained on day 0 of AZD1222 vaccination. The receptor set was obtained from an adult in good health. CDR3s include the opening cysteine and the closing phenylalanine or tryptophan. Fields, in order: V gene, D gene, J gene, clone size, CDR3 protein, CDR3 DNA. D genes are given only for firm matches. Rows give clone size only sometimes, using once, few, many, or a class for an expanded clone.

>TRBV6-5|.|TRBJ2-3|.
CASRWRSLTDTQYF
TGTGCCAGCAGATGGCGGAGCCTCACAGATACGCAGTATTTT
>TRBV6-1|TRBD1|TRBJ1-2|.
CASSETGRALGYTF
TGTGCCAGCAGTGAGACAGGGAGGGCCCTTGGCTACACCTTC
>TRBV3-1/TRBV3-2|.|TRBJ2-1|once
CASSLLPADLTYNEQFF
TGTGCCAGCAGCCTCTTGCCGGCGGACTTAACCTACAATGAGCAGTTCTTC
>TRBV15|.|TRBJ1-2|.
CATSRGLQSYTF
TGTGCCACCAGCAGAGGGTTGCAGAGCTACACCTTC
>TRBV5-1|TRBD1|TRBJ2-1|.
CASSSGTGNYNEQFF
TGCGCCAGCAGCTCAGGGACAGGGAATTACAATGAGCAGTTCTTC
>TRBV6-2/TRBV6-3|.|TRBJ2-2|.
CASSPPGLSGTGELFF
TGTGCCAGCAGTCCCCCTGGACTCTCTGGGACCGGGGAGCTGTTTTTT
>TRBV5-6|.|TRBJ1-6|.
CASSLGQTVRSPLHF
TGTGCCAGCAGCTTGGGACAGACTGTAAGGTCACCCCTCCACTTT
>TRBV11-2|.|TRBJ2-7|once
CASSSRVGLAPYEQYF
TGTGCCAGCAGCTCGCGCGTCGGGCTAGCACCCTACGAGCAGTACTTC
>TRBV28|.|TRBJ2-7|.
CASSLDSYYEQYF
TGTGCCAGCAGCCTGGACAGCTACTACGAGCAGTACTTC
>TRBV7-2|.|TRBJ1-3|.
CASSHSNQGWVSGNTIYF
TGTGCCAGCAGCCACTCTAATCAGGGATGGGTCTCTGGAAACACCATATATTTT
>TRBV30|.|TRBJ1-2|.
CAWSALGVGNYGYTF
TGTGCCTGGAGTGCCCTCGGGGTGGGTAACTATGGCTACACCTTC
>TRBV9|.|TRBJ2-1|.
CASSRTERAYNEQFF
TGTGCCAGCAGCCGCACAGAGAGGGCCTACAATGAGCAGTTCTTC
>TRBV21-1|.|TRBJ1-5|once
CASSKVAGVSSNQPQHF
TGTGCCAGCAGCAAAGTTGCAGGAGTTTCGAGCAATCAGCCCCAGCATTTT
>TRBV27|TRBD1|TRBJ1-4|.
CASTRQGALGNEKLFF
TGTGCCAGCACCAGACAGGGGGCGCTTGGTAATGAAAAACTGTTTTTT
>TRBV4-1|.|TRBJ1-1|.
CASSQDFPGARTEAFF
TGCGCCAGCAGCCAAGACTTTCCGGGGGCGCGGACTGAAGCTTTCTTT
>TRBV3-1/TRBV3-2|.|TRBJ1-2|.
CASSQAPASNYGYTF
TGTGCCAGCAGCCAGGCCCCAGCCTCTAACTATGGCTACACCTTC
>TRBV7-9|.|TRBJ2-1|.
CASSFERDNEQFF
TGTGCCAGCAGCTTCGAGCGGGACAATGAGCAGTTCTTC
>TRBV7-9|.|TRBJ2-7|.
CASSSSTGTDSYEQYF
TGTGCCAGCAGCTCCAGTACCGGGACGGACTCCTACGAGCAGTACTTC
>TRBV7-9|.|TRBJ2-7|.
CASSKPGTHEQYF
TGTGCCAGCAGCAAACCCGGGACACACGAGCAGTACTTC
>TRBV6-5|.|TRBJ1-1|.
CASSPQGIGNTEAFF
TGTGCCAGCAGTCCTCAGGGGATAGGGAACACTGAAGCTTTCTTT
>TRBV6-5|TRBD1|TRBJ2-1|.
CASSHRDRRNEQFF
TGTGCCAGCAGCCACCGGGACAGGCGAAATGAGCAGTTCTTC
>TRBV4-1|TRBD2|TRBJ2-7|.
CASSRGSSGGTYEQYF
TGCGCCAGCAGCCGCGGGTCTAGCGGGGGGACCTACGAGCAGTACTTC
>TRBV7-3|.|TRBJ2-1|.
CASSLYVGPRNEQFF
TGTGCCAGCAGCTTATATGTAGGCCCGAGGAATGAGCAGTTCTTC
>TRBV15|.|TRBJ1-1|.
CATSATVRGAEAFF
TGTGCCACCAGCGCGACAGTGAGGGGCGCTGAAGCTTTCTTT
>TRBV2|TRBD1|TRBJ1-5|.
CASKRTGMGNQPQHF
TGTGCCAGCAAAAGGACAGGGATGGGCAATCAGCCCCAGCATTTT
>TRBV24-1|.|TRBJ1-2|.
CATSDRGRVDGYTF
TGTGCCACCAGTGATCGAGGCAGAGTTGATGGCTACACCTTC
>TRBV5-1|TRBD1|TRBJ1-4|.
CASSLMGQGSSYEKLFF
TGCGCCAGCAGCTTGATGGGACAGGGGTCTTCTTATGAAAAACTGTTTTTT
>TRBV10-2|.|TRBJ2-7|.
CASSERGPTYEQYF
TGCGCCAGCAGTGAACGGGGACCCACCTACGAGCAGTACTTC
>TRBV29-1|.|TRBJ2-1|.
CSVERGEGSSYNEQFF
TGCAGCGTTGAAAGAGGTGAGGGGAGCTCCTACAATGAGCAGTTCTTC
>TRBV9|TRBD1|TRBJ2-2|.
CASRPGQGSRVGGELFF
TGTGCCAGCAGACCTGGACAGGGGAGTCGGGTTGGCGGGGAGCTGTTTTTT
>TRBV6-4|.|TRBJ1-1|.
CASSATPNTEAFF
TGTGCCAGCAGTGCTACACCGAACACTGAAGCTTTCTTT
>TRBV20-1|.|TRBJ2-7|.
CSASWDPDEQYF
TGCAGTGCTAGTTGGGACCCGGACGAGCAGTACTTC
>TRBV5-8|.|TRBJ1-2|.
CASSARDRAIYGYTF
TGTGCCAGCAGCGCCCGGGACCGGGCTATCTATGGCTACACCTTC
>TRBV6-5|TRBD2|TRBJ2-3|.
CASSSTLAGTDTQYF
TGTGCCAGCAGCTCCACACTAGCGGGAACAGATACGCAGTATTTT
>TRBV5-4|.|TRBJ1-6|.
CASSLNQNYSPLHF
TGTGCCAGCAGCTTGAATCAGAACTATTCACCCCTCCACTTT
>TRBV7-9|TRBD2|TRBJ2-3|.
CASSFDLLAGADTQYF
TGTGCCAGCAGCTTTGATCTCCTAGCGGGGGCAGATACGCAGTATTTT
>TRBV25-1|TRBD1|TRBJ1-6|.
CASSPRGQGNSPLHF
TGTGCCAGCAGTCCCCGAGGACAGGGGAATTCACCCCTCCACTTT
>TRBV11-2|TRBD1|TRBJ2-7|.
CASSHFRTGSYEQYF
TGTGCCAGCAGCCATTTTCGGACAGGCTCCTACGAGCAGTACTTC
>TRBV9|TRBD1|TRBJ2-3|.
CASSPWTGTGDTDTQYF
TGTGCCAGCAGCCCCTGGACAGGGACGGGCGACACAGATACGCAGTATTTT
>TRBV5-1|.|TRBJ2-2|.
CASSRQHTGELFF
TGCGCCAGCAGTCGTCAACACACCGGGGAGCTGTTTTTT
>TRBV2|.|TRBJ1-3|once
CASRDTAIKGSSGNTIYF
TGTGCCAGCAGGGATACCGCCATAAAGGGTAGCTCTGGAAACACCATATATTTT
>TRBV7-8|TRBD1|TRBJ1-4|.
CASSLAYQGGEKLFF
TGTGCCAGCAGCTTAGCGTACCAGGGGGGAGAAAAACTGTTTTTT
>TRBV11-3|TRBD1|TRBJ2-3|.
CASSQDRGPADTQYF
TGTGCCAGCAGCCAGGACAGGGGGCCCGCAGATACGCAGTATTTT
>TRBV6-5|.|TRBJ2-7|.
CASSWPGGISYEQYF
TGTGCCAGCAGTTGGCCAGGCGGGATATCCTACGAGCAGTACTTC
>TRBV7-2|TRBD1|TRBJ1-1|.
CASSLVRGPNTEAFF
TGTGCCAGCAGCTTGGTCAGGGGGCCCAACACTGAAGCTTTCTTT
>TRBV7-7|TRBD2|TRBJ2-5|.
CASSLGLAGTETQYF
TGTGCTAGCAGCCTGGGACTAGCGGGAACTGAGACCCAGTACTTC
>TRBV5-1|.|TRBJ1-1|.
CASSFGGAGAEAFF
TGCGCCAGCAGCTTTGGGGGCGCGGGGGCTGAAGCTTTCTTT